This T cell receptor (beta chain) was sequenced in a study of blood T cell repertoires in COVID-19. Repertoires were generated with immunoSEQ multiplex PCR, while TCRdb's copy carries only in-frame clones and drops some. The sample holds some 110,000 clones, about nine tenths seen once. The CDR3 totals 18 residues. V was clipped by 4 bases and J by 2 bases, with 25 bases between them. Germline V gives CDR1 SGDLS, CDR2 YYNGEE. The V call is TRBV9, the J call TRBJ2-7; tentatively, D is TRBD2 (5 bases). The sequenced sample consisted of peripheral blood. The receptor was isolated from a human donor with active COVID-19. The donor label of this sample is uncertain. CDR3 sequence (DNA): TGTGCCAGCAGCCCTAGAAGAGGACTTACCCTCGGAGCCTACGAGCAGTACTTC. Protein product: CASSPRRGLTLGAYEQYF.